The 13 T cell receptor beta chains listed next were all sequenced from one sample in a study of blood T cell repertoires in COVID-19. Clones were read by immunoSEQ multiplex PCR, and TCRdb kept only the in-frame ones, dropping some. This sample has hundreds of thousands of clones, with approximately 83% found just once. Sample: peripheral blood. All receptors derive from a man at least 80 years old with acute or convalescent COVID-19.

The chain recombines TRBV7-3 with TRBJ2-7; 13 bases align to TRBD2. The CDR3 has 15 residues. Germline V gene data show CDR1 as SGHTA and CDR2 as FQGTGA. The V and J ends lost 4 bases and 7 bases, in that order; junction bases with no gene match: 7. CDR3 in amino acids: CASSSGLAGLGEQYF. CDR3 nucleotide sequence: TGTGCCAGCAGCTCGGGACTAGCGGGACTGGGGGAGCAGTACTTC.

The chain carries TRBV18 and TRBJ1-3, with D unclear. V dropped 5 bases and J dropped 4 bases, with 6 bases sitting between them. The CDR3 is 12 residues long. The germline V gene encodes CDR1 KGHSH and CDR2 LQKENI. The CDR3 DNA reads TGTGCCAGCTCATTCCAGGGAAACACCATATATTTT. Translation gives CASSFQGNTIYF.

This sequence joins TRBV11-2 and TRBJ2-1, with D maybe TRBD1 (6 bases). The germline V and J ends were trimmed by 2 bases and 7 bases, with 12 bases remaining between them. This CDR3 comprises 14 residues. Germline V gene sequence: CDR1 SGHAT, CDR2 FQNNGV. CDR3 sequence: CASSLYRTVNEQFF. The DNA of the CDR3 is TGTGCCAGCAGCTTATACAGGACAGTTAATGAGCAGTTCTTC.

The V gene is TRBV11-1, the J gene TRBJ1-4; tentative D call: TRBD1 (5 bases). There are 16 residues in the CDR3. Trimming removed 3 bases from V and 7 bases from J, with 18 bases in between. Germline V CDR1 and CDR2: SGHAT, FQDESV (reference sequence). CDR3 protein: CASSLGPGPPGEKLFF. In DNA, the CDR3 is TGTGCCAGCAGCTTGGGGCCGGGCCCTCCGGGTGAAAAACTGTTTTTT.

The chain couples TRBV6-6 to TRBJ1-5; TRBD1 aligns across 7 bases. This CDR3 has 15 residues. Germline trimming cut 8 bases from V and 7 bases from J; bases unmatched to any gene: 14. Germline CDR1 reads MNHNY; CDR2 reads SVGAGI (reference sequence). DNA of the CDR3: TGTGCCAGCTCCGCCAAGACAGGGCAGCACCAGCCCCAGCATTTT. Its translation: CASSAKTGQHQPQHF.

The V call is TRBV19, the J call TRBJ1-6; 8 nucleotides align to TRBD1. The V and J ends lost 5 bases and 10 bases, in that order; junction bases with no gene match: 7. This CDR3 has 14 residues. Germline assignment: CDR1 LNHDA and CDR2 SQIVND (reference sequence). The CDR3 is CASSWTGRGSPLHF. In DNA, the CDR3 is TGTGCCAGTAGTTGGACAGGGAGGGGATCACCCCTCCACTTT.

The chain has TRBV7-9 and TRBJ1-5; maybe TRBD1 (6 bases). Trimming removed 5 bases from V and 12 bases from J, with 26 bases in between. The germline V gene encodes CDR1 SEHNR and CDR2 FQNEAQ (reference sequence). The CDR3 is 16 residues long. The CDR3 region has the DNA TGTGCCAGCAGCCCAGGGGTCGGGACATGGTTAGAGATCCAGCATTTT. Protein: CASSPGVGTWLEIQHF.

The chain has TRBV21-1 and TRBJ2-5; the table gives TRBD2 as D, unverified against the DNA. TRBV21-1 constitutes a pseudogene. This CDR3 region has 16 residues. This chain's CDR3 is CASSRGLAGAAETQYF. The CDR3 DNA is TGTGCCAGCAGCAGGGGACTAGCGGGAGCTGCAGAGACCCAGTACTTC.

V is TRBV19 and J is TRBJ1-4, with D hard to call. Trimming shortened V by 5 bases and J by 0 bases, and 16 bases separated the two germline ends. Germline CDR1 and CDR2: LNHDA and SQIVND (reference sequence). The CDR3 loop spans 17 amino acids. For the CDR3, the DNA is TGTGCCAGTAGTGTTAACCCCTTCAGCGCAACTAATGAAAAACTGTTTTTT. Translating it yields CASSVNPFSATNEKLFF.

The chain recombines TRBV2 with TRBJ2-2; 9 bases are shared with TRBD1. Germline V lookup: CDR1 SNHLY, CDR2 FYNNEI. The CDR3 runs 14 residues. V was clipped by 9 bases and J by 6 bases; unmatched bases: 8. The DNA of the CDR3 is TGTGCCAGGTCCGGGACAGGGTCCCCCGGGGAGCTGTTTTTT. This translates into CARSGTGSPGELFF. Based on the CDR3 plus reference TRBV2 and TRBJ2-2, the full variable domain is EPEVTQTPSHQVTQMGQEVILRCVPISNHLYFYWYRQILGQKVEFLVSFYNNEISEKSEIFDDQFSVERPDGSNFTLKIRSTKLEDSAMYFCARSGTGSPGELFFGEGSRLTVL.

This clone was detected once. This sequence joins TRBV5-1 and TRBJ1-6; D not resolved. Trimming left V 4 bases short and J 4 bases short, with 3 bases between. CDR3 size: 12 residues. In germline, CDR1 is SGHRS, CDR2 YFSETQ. CDR3 DNA sequence: TGCGCCAGCAGCCAATATAATTCACCCCTCCACTTT. Translating it yields CASSQYNSPLHF.

This clone was recorded only once. The chain links TRBV19 to TRBJ1-5, with 8 bases aligning to TRBD1. The CDR3 runs to 15 residues. V lost 6 bases and J lost 10; bases outside the gene matches: 14. CDR1 is LNHDA and CDR2 is SQIVND in the germline V gene (reference sequence). Written as DNA, the CDR3 is TGTGCCAGTAGAAATCTCAGGGGGCCAGCTACACCCCAGCATTTT. Amino acid sequence: CASRNLRGPATPQHF.

The chain links TRBV4-2 to TRBJ2-7; weak D call: TRBD2 (6 bases). The CDR3 sequence is 16 residues long. Looked up from germline, CDR1 is LGHNA and CDR2 is YNFKEQ. V was pared by 5 bases and J by 0 bases, with 17 bases between. Written as DNA, the CDR3 is TGTGCCAGCAGCATGGGGGGACGGAGCTTCTCCTACGAGCAGTACTTC. It yields the protein CASSMGGRSFSYEQYF.